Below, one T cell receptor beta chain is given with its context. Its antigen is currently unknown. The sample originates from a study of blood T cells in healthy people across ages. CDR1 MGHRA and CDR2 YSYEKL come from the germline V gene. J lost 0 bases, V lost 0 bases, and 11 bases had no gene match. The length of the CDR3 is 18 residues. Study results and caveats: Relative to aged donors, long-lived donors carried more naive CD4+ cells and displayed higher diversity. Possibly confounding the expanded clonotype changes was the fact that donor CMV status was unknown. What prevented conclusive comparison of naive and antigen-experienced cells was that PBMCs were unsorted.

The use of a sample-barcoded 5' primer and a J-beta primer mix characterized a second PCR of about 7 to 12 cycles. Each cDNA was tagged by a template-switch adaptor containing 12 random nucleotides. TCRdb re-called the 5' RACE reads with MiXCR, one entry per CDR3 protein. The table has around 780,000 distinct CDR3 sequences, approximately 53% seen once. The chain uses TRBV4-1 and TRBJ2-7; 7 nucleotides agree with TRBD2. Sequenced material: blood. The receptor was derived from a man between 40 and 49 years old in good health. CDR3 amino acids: CASSQEASGTTYSYEQYF. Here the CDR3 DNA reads TGCGCCAGCAGCCAAGAGGCCAGCGGGACGACTTACTCCTACGAGCAGTACTTC.